Below are 28 T cell receptor beta chains sequenced from a single sample in a study of T-cell memory formation after mild COVID-19 (dated by TCRdb to the early 2020s). Library preparation used 5' RACE. The instrument was an Illumina NovaSeq 6000. The public sequencing data were trimmed at Q25 with fastp and processed into clonotypes with MiXCR by TCRdb, which kept only in-frame beta chains. When rows share a CDR3 protein, they turn into one entry using the most common DNA and genes. The table for this sample lists 350,000 or so distinct CDR3 sequences; 20% to 25% of them were counted only once. Around 13% of the sample belongs to the ten largest clones. Sequenced sample: PBMCs or a T cell subset sorted from them (not recorded which). The source is an adult woman who had mild COVID-19 (a few samples of this study predate the infection). The sample titles of this study are shuffled in the database, so cell type and time point are left out; the donor was told from shared clones.

Only a few counts were recorded for this clonotype. The J gene is TRBJ2-2, the V gene TRBV5-4, with 8 bases lining up with TRBD1. The CDR3 runs 15 residues. Germline V gene data show CDR1 as SGHNT and CDR2 as YYREEE (reference sequence). After removal of 5 bases from V and 4 bases from J, the junction contained 7 bases not matched to a gene. The CDR3 loop reads CASSSPGGITGELFF. DNA for the CDR3: TGTGCCAGCAGTTCTCCAGGGGGCATCACCGGGGAGCTGTTTTTT.

This clonotype was seen ten or more times. V usage is TRBV7-2 and J usage is TRBJ2-1, with D unclear. Trimming shortened V by 5 bases and J by 0 bases, and 11 bases separated the two germline ends. This CDR3 is 15 amino acids long. The V gene's germline CDR1 is SGHTA and CDR2 FQGNSA. The DNA of the CDR3 is TGTGCCAGCAGCGTTCCCCCGAACTCCTACAATGAGCAGTTCTTC. Protein: CASSVPPNSYNEQFF.

This clonotype was detected a few times. This chain joins TRBV4-1 and TRBJ2-7; D may match TRBD1 or TRBD2 (6 bases each). The CDR3 extends over 14 amino acids. V was shortened by 1 base and J by 7 bases, with 14 bases between the two germline ends. From germline, CDR1 is MGHRA and CDR2 YSYEKL. DNA of the CDR3: TGCGCCAGCAGCCAAGGGGACTGGGGGCGGGAGCAGTACTTC. It specifies CASSQGDWGREQYF.

The rearrangement links TRBV5-1 to TRBJ1-1; D is unclear. The CDR3 is 16 amino acids. Germline-derived CDR1 and CDR2 are SGHRS and YFSETQ. Deletions cut 0 bases from V and 4 bases from J, with 16 bases between. The CDR3 coding sequence is TGCGCCAGCAGCTTGGAGGAGCGGGTCGGTGTCACTGAAGCTTTCTTT. Translation gives CASSLEERVGVTEAFF. Drawing the rest from reference TRBV5-1 and TRBJ1-1, the complete variable domain is KAGVTQTPRYLIKTRGQQVTLSCSPISGHRSVSWYQQTPGQGLQFLFEYFSETQRNKGNFPGRFSGRQFSNSRSEMNVSTLELGDSALYLCASSLEERVGVTEAFFGQGTRLTVV.

The sample holds one count of this clonotype. The CDR3 loop reads CASLGGSGSNQPQHF. The CDR3 DNA follows: TGTGCCAGCTTGGGAGGGAGCGGGAGCAATCAGCCCCAGCATTTT. The chain carries TRBV5-5 and TRBJ1-5; D is undetermined. Trimming removed 7 bases from V and 1 base from J, with 15 bases in between. Germline V gene lookup returns CDR1 SGHKS and CDR2 YYEKEE (reference sequence). The CDR3 spans 15 residues. Full variable domain (outside the CDR3, taken from reference TRBV5-5 and TRBJ1-5): DAGVTQSPTHLIKTRGQQVTLRCSPISGHKSVSWYQQVLGQGPQFIFQYYEKEERGRGNFPDRFSARQFPNYSSELNVNALLLGDSALYLCASLGGSGSNQPQHFGDGTRLSIL.

There are a few counts of this clonotype. V usage is TRBV9 and J usage is TRBJ2-1; D is uncertain. V lost 0 bases and J lost 10, with 5 bases in between. CDR1 and CDR2 from the germline V gene are SGDLS and YYNGEE. This CDR3 is built from 11 residues. As DNA, the CDR3 is TGTGCCAGCAGCGTAGCTAACGAGCAGTTCTTC. Encoded protein: CASSVANEQFF.

Only a few counts were recorded for this clonotype. The J gene is TRBJ2-1, the V gene TRBV7-2; 7 bases line up with TRBD2. There are 15 residues in the CDR3. V lost 2 bases, J lost 2 bases, and 3 bases stayed unmatched. Germline CDR1 and CDR2: SGHTA and FQGNSA. CDR3 residues: CASSLRGSAYNEQFF. In nucleotides, the CDR3 is TGTGCCAGCAGCTTACGCGGGAGTGCCTACAATGAGCAGTTCTTC.

The V and J genes are TRBV6-2 or TRBV6-3 and TRBJ2-3; D is uncertain. This CDR3 is 13 amino acids long. Germline V CDR1 and CDR2: MNHEY, SVGEGT. Trimming shortened V by 6 bases and J by 3 bases, and 10 bases separated the two germline ends. The CDR3 is CASSAPETDTQYF. DNA for the CDR3: TGTGCCAGCAGCGCCCCGGAAACAGATACGCAGTATTTT.

V is TRBV6-5 and J is TRBJ2-5; possible D gene TRBD1, 6 bases. Germline loops: CDR1 MNHEY, CDR2 SVGAGI. This CDR3 is built from 15 residues. V lost 0 bases to trimming and J lost 3 bases, with 11 bases between them. CDR3 DNA: TGTGCCAGCAGTTACTCGATTTACAGGGAAGAGACCCAGTACTTC. Encoded protein: CASSYSIYREETQYF.

This clonotype was picked up a small number of times. J is TRBJ2-1 and V is TRBV20-1; 12 bases fit TRBD2. The CDR3 loop spans 16 amino acids. After removal of 6 bases from V and 4 bases from J, the junction contained 10 bases not matched to a gene. Germline values: CDR1 DFQATT, CDR2 SNEGSKA (reference sequence). CDR3 nucleotide sequence: TGCAGTGCGAGGCGACTAGCGGGAGAGAATTACAATGAGCAGTTCTTC. Its translation is CSARRLAGENYNEQFF.

The rearrangement links TRBV7-8 to TRBJ1-5; D is uncertain. Germline CDR1 SGHVS, CDR2 FQNEAQ. This CDR3 has 15 amino acids. Trimming took 5 bases from V and 6 from J, leaving 17 bases between them. The CDR3 nucleotides are TGTGCCAGCAGCAGCCGGGAAGATTGGAGTCAGCCCCAGCATTTT. Translating it yields CASSSREDWSQPQHF.

This chain connects TRBV7-8 to TRBJ2-1; D call uncertain. The CDR3 has 14 amino acids. Trimming cost V 7 bases and J 3 bases, with 13 bases left between them. The germline V gene has CDR1 SGHVS and CDR2 FQNEAQ. The CDR3 region has the DNA TGTGCCAGCAACCCTCGGGTGAACTACAATGAGCAGTTCTTC. Protein sequence: CASNPRVNYNEQFF.

J is TRBJ2-7 and V is TRBV6-6; D assignment may be TRBD1 or TRBD2 (5 bases each). From germline, CDR1 is MNHNY and CDR2 SVGAGI (reference sequence). This CDR3 has 13 amino acids. Trimming left V 7 bases short and J 0 bases short, with 10 bases between. CDR3 DNA: TGTGCCAGCACCGAGGGGCGCTCCTACGAGCAGTACTTC. As protein: CASTEGRSYEQYF.

The chain recombines TRBV7-6 with TRBJ2-2; D not resolved. Germline CDR1 SGHVS, CDR2 FNYEAQ. The V and J ends lost 5 bases and 5 bases respectively, with 12 bases between them. The CDR3 covers 14 residues. CDR3 amino acids: CASSATDITGELFF. CDR3 nucleotide sequence: TGTGCCAGCAGCGCAACAGATATTACCGGGGAGCTGTTTTTT.

This clonotype was detected a few times. The chain couples TRBV5-5 to TRBJ2-7, with D tentatively TRBD1 (5 bases). This CDR3 region has 12 residues. The V end lost 4 bases, the J end lost 3 bases, and 8 bases lay between the germline ends. The germline V gene encodes CDR1 SGHKS and CDR2 YYEKEE (reference sequence). Here the CDR3 DNA reads TGTGCCAGCAGCGTGGACAACTACGAGCAGTACTTC. This translates into CASSVDNYEQYF. Full variable domain (remainder filled in from reference TRBV5-5 and TRBJ2-7): DAGVTQSPTHLIKTRGQQVTLRCSPISGHKSVSWYQQVLGQGPQFIFQYYEKEERGRGNFPDRFSARQFPNYSSELNVNALLLGDSALYLCASSVDNYEQYFGPGTRLTVT.

This clonotype was seen only a few times. The chain has TRBV7-2 and TRBJ1-5; D perhaps matches TRBD1 (6 bases). Germline CDR1 is SGHTA and CDR2 is FQGNSA. V lost 0 bases to trimming and J lost 3 bases, with 9 bases between them. This CDR3 has 15 residues. The CDR3 coding sequence is TGTGCCAGCAGCTTAGCGGGGGCGATCAATCAGCCCCAGCATTTT. Its protein is CASSLAGAINQPQHF. The full variable domain, its missing parts supplied by reference TRBV7-2 and TRBJ1-5, is GAGVSQSPSNKVTEKGKDVELRCDPISGHTALYWYRQSLGQGLEFLIYFQGNSAPDKSGLPSDRFSAERTGGSVSTLTIQRTQQEDSAVYLCASSLAGAINQPQHFGDGTRLSIL.

This sequence joins TRBV6-6 and TRBJ2-1; D is undetermined. Per germline, CDR1 MNHNY and CDR2 SVGAGI (reference sequence). This CDR3 comprises 15 residues. V gave up 1 base and J gave up 8 bases, with 15 bases separating them. In DNA, the CDR3 is TGTGCCAGCAGTTACTACGGCTATAGGGAATATGAGCAGTTCTTC. Amino acids: CASSYYGYREYEQFF.

The rearrangement links TRBV7-6 to TRBJ1-2; D is undetermined. Germline V gives CDR1 SGHVS, CDR2 FNYEAQ. V lost 5 bases and J 4 bases, leaving 17 bases between the germline ends. This CDR3 region has 15 residues. The CDR3 protein is CASSPQSGGIYGYTF. The CDR3 DNA reads TGTGCCAGCAGCCCCCAGTCGGGAGGAATCTATGGCTACACCTTC.

This clonotype has more than one count but fewer than ten. The chain has TRBV12-3 or TRBV12-4 and TRBJ2-7; D might be TRBD2 (6 bases). V was pared by 6 bases and J by 0 bases, with 9 bases between. The length of the CDR3 is 13 residues. CDR3 in DNA: TGTGCCAGCAGCCCGGACTACTCCTACGAGCAGTACTTC. It codes for CASSPDYSYEQYF.

This clonotype was counted a few times. The gene calls are TRBV12-3 or TRBV12-4 and TRBJ1-1; D is ambiguous. This CDR3 is built from 13 residues. The V and J ends lost 3 bases and 5 bases respectively, with 10 bases between them. CDR3 sequence reads: CASSFGLGTEAFF. DNA of the CDR3: TGTGCCAGCAGTTTCGGGCTGGGGACTGAAGCTTTCTTT.

This chain joins TRBV29-1 and TRBJ1-4; 8 bases line up with TRBD1. The CDR3 consists of 14 residues. Germline V CDR1 and CDR2: SQVTM, ANQGSEA. The J segment lost 8 bases and the V segment lost 1 base, leaving 6 bases of the junction unmatched. In DNA form, the CDR3 reads TGCAGCGTTGAAGGTCCAGGGGGCGAGGAAAAACTGTTTTTT. Its translation: CSVEGPGGEEKLFF.

The CDR3, as DNA: TGTGCCAGCAGCTTACCTCAAACAGGGTCTAACGAGCAGTACTTC. Residues: CASSLPQTGSNEQYF. The V call is TRBV7-9, the J call TRBJ2-7, with D maybe TRBD1 (6 bases). Between the trimmed V and J ends, which lost 2 bases and 5 bases, there was a span of 16 bases. Germline V CDR1 and CDR2: SEHNR, FQNEAQ (reference sequence). The CDR3 contains 15 residues.

A few counts support this clonotype. This chain connects TRBV29-1 to TRBJ2-5, with 8 bases identical to TRBD1. The junction had 9 bases not matched to a gene; V was cut back by 6 bases and J by 3 bases. In germline, CDR1 is SQVTM, CDR2 ANQGSEA. The CDR3 is made up of 14 amino acids. The CDR3 here is CSVRAGTGEETQYF. The DNA of the CDR3 is TGCAGCGTCCGGGCCGGGACAGGAGAAGAGACCCAGTACTTC.

The chain combines TRBV29-1 with TRBJ2-3, with TRBD1 matching 7 bases. CDR3 length equals 13 residues. CDR1 is SQVTM, CDR2 ANQGSEA, per germline. The junction had 6 bases not matched to a gene; V was cut back by 4 bases and J by 5 bases. CDR3 in amino acids: CSVAEGGGDTQYF. The CDR3, as DNA: TGCAGCGTTGCTGAAGGGGGCGGAGATACGCAGTATTTT.

The chain joins TRBV12-3 or TRBV12-4 to TRBJ2-7; D gene unclear. V gave up 3 bases and J gave up 4 bases, with 13 bases separating them. This CDR3 is 14 amino acids long. CDR3 loop: CASSLWTSQYEQYF. DNA for the CDR3: TGTGCCAGCAGTTTGTGGACGAGCCAATACGAGCAGTACTTC.

This sequence joins TRBV20-1 and TRBJ2-7; 9 bases fit TRBD2. The CDR3 consists of 15 residues. Germline CDR1 DFQATT, CDR2 SNEGSKA (reference sequence). V lost 7 bases to trimming and J lost 3 bases; unmatched junction nucleotides: 13. The CDR3 protein is CSVTPWGSGSYEQYF. The CDR3, as DNA: TGCAGTGTTACCCCCTGGGGTAGCGGGAGCTACGAGCAGTACTTC.

This clonotype was seen only a few times. This chain joins TRBV12-3 or TRBV12-4 and TRBJ2-3, with D perhaps matching TRBD1 (6 bases). The CDR3 length is 13 residues. Trimming cost V 5 bases and J 6 bases, with 12 bases left between them. The CDR3 coding sequence is TGTGCCAGCAGTCTCGACAGGCGCGATACGCAGTATTTT. This encodes CASSLDRRDTQYF.

This clonotype was detected only a few times. The chain is built from TRBV5-1 and TRBJ2-7; 8 bases fit TRBD1. The CDR3 loop spans 15 amino acids. Germline CDR1 is SGHRS and CDR2 is YFSETQ. Trimming took 0 bases from V and 2 from J; bases not matched to a gene: 4. This CDR3 is CASSLVDRVAYEQYF. CDR3 DNA: TGCGCCAGCAGCTTGGTGGACAGGGTAGCCTACGAGCAGTACTTC.